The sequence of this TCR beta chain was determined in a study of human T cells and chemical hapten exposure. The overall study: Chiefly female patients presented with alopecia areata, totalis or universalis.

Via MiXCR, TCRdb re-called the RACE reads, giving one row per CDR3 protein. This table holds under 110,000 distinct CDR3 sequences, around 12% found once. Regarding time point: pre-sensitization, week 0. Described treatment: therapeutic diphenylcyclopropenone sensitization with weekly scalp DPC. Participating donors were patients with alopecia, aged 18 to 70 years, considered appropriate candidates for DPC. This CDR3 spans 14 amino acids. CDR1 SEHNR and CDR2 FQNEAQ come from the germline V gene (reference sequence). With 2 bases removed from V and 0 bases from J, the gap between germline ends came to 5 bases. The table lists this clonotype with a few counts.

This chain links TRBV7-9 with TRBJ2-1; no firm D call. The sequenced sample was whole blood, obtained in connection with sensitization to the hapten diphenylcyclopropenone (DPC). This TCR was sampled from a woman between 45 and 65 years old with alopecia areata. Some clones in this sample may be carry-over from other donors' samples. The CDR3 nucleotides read TGTGCCAGCAGCTTAATCAGCTCCTACAATGAGCAGTTCTTC. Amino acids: CASSLISSYNEQFF. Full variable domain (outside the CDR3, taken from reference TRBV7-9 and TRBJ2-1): DTGVSQNPRHKITKRGQNVTFRCDPISEHNRLYWYRQTLGQGPEFLTYFQNEAQLEKSRLLSDRFSAERPKGSFSTLEIQRTEQGDSAMYLCASSLISSYNEQFFGPGTRLTVL.